What follows are 16 T cell receptor beta chains derived from one specimen sequenced in a study of cytomegalovirus exposure and HLA in healthy donors. Here immunoSEQ multiplex PCR was the method, and the copy in TCRdb shows in-frame clones only, minus some. The top ten clones hold about 1.5% of a sample with roughly 130,000 clones, 88% of them seen once. Sequences were obtained from PBMCs. Receptors were obtained from a man aged 25-40 years in good health and CMV-seronegative.

Only one count was recorded for this clone. This rearrangement joins TRBV13 to TRBJ2-7; TRBD1 aligns across 8 bases. Germline V gives CDR1 PRHDT, CDR2 FYEKMQ (reference sequence). V shed 6 bases and J 5 bases; nucleotides not matched to a gene: 3. This CDR3 is 12 amino acids long. The CDR3 DNA follows: TGTGCCAGCAGAGGACAGGGTGACGAGCAGTACTTC. This codes for CASRGQGDEQYF.

V usage is TRBV15 and J usage is TRBJ2-3, with D tentatively TRBD2 (6 bases). Germline V CDR1 and CDR2: LNHNV, YYDKDF (reference sequence). Trimming shortened V by 11 bases and J by 2 bases, and 14 bases separated the two germline ends. The CDR3 covers 13 residues. The CDR3 loop reads CASGGSNTDTQYF. The CDR3 DNA follows: TGTGCCTCCGGAGGGTCAAACACAGATACGCAGTATTTT. The full variable domain, in which reference TRBV15 and TRBJ2-3 provide the parts outside the CDR3, is DAMVIQNPRYQVTQFGKPVTLSCSQTLNHNVMYWYQQKSSQAPKLLFHYYDKDFNNEADTPDNFQSRRPNTSFCFLDIRSPGLGDTAMYLCASGGSNTDTQYFGPGTRLTVL.

The chain combines TRBV6-5 with TRBJ2-7, with D maybe TRBD2 (6 bases). The CDR3 is 14 amino acids. V lost 2 bases and J lost 7, with 15 bases in between. Per the germline V gene, CDR1 is MNHEY and CDR2 is SVGAGI. CDR3 sequence (DNA): TGTGCCAGCAGTTACGGACTAACTTATGGGGAGCAGTACTTC. Its protein product is CASSYGLTYGEQYF.

This chain uses TRBV25-1 with TRBJ2-3, with D tentatively TRBD2 (5 bases). This CDR3 has 17 residues. Germline-derived CDR1 and CDR2 are MGHDK and SYGVNS. Trimming pared 3 bases from V and 3 bases from J, leaving 19 bases between. The CDR3 loop reads CASSDLAAARGTDTQYF. The CDR3 region has the DNA TGTGCCAGCAGTGATCTCGCGGCGGCCCGGGGAACAGATACGCAGTATTTT.

The chain links TRBV7-9 to TRBJ2-7; the D is unclear. Germline values: CDR1 SEHNR, CDR2 FQNEAQ (reference sequence). CDR3 size: 15 residues. V gave up 1 base and J gave up 4 bases, with 14 bases separating them. CDR3 nucleotides: TGTGCCAGCAGCTTAGACAGCTCTATCTTTTACGAGCAGTACTTC. Protein product: CASSLDSSIFYEQYF. Complete variable domain (other parts from reference TRBV7-9 and TRBJ2-7): DTGVSQNPRHKITKRGQNVTFRCDPISEHNRLYWYRQTLGQGPEFLTYFQNEAQLEKSRLLSDRFSAERPKGSFSTLEIQRTEQGDSAMYLCASSLDSSIFYEQYFGPGTRLTVT.

The rearrangement joins TRBV7-2 to TRBJ2-6; the D gene is possibly TRBD1 (5 bases). Deletions cut 5 bases from V and 2 bases from J, with 10 bases between. CDR1 SGHTA and CDR2 FQGNSA come from the germline V gene. The CDR3 is 15 amino acids. CDR3 nucleotides: TGTGCCAGCAGCCCCCAGGGTACTGGGGCCAACGTCCTGACTTTC. Translation: CASSPQGTGANVLTF.

The chain carries TRBV6-4 and TRBJ1-2; D possibly corresponds to TRBD1 (5 bases). Germline V CDR1 and CDR2: MRHNA, SNTAGT. This CDR3 has 12 amino acids. V was shortened by 7 bases and J by 7 bases, with 13 bases between the two germline ends. The CDR3 nucleotides are TGTGCCAGCAAGGGCGGGACGGTTGGCTACACCTTC. Its protein is CASKGGTVGYTF.

The genes are TRBV7-2 and TRBJ1-2; D is unclear. V lost 5 bases and J 3 bases, leaving 7 bases between the germline ends. The CDR3 covers 12 residues. CDR1 SGHTA and CDR2 FQGNSA come from the germline V gene. CDR3 nucleotide sequence: TGTGCCAGCAGCAATGTAGACTATGGCTACACCTTC. Residues: CASSNVDYGYTF.

This clone was recorded a few times. The CDR3 coding sequence is TGTGCCAGCAGTGACCCAAGTCGACTCGGGGATACGCAGTATTTT. Translated, it gives CASSDPSRLGDTQYF. This chain joins TRBV25-1 and TRBJ2-3; D is unclear. The germline CDR1 and CDR2 sequences are MGHDK and SYGVNS. V was clipped by 3 bases and J by 6 bases, with 16 bases between them. The CDR3 loop spans 15 amino acids.

The V and J genes are TRBV30 and TRBJ2-2, with 9 bases that match TRBD1. V gave up 1 base and J gave up 6 bases; unmatched junction bases: 12. CDR3 size: 17 residues. The germline V gene has CDR1 GTSNPN and CDR2 SVGIG (reference sequence). Here the CDR3 DNA reads TGTGCCTGGAGTGCCGTTACAGGGGGCGGGAGATCCGGGGAGCTGTTTTTT. Amino acid sequence: CAWSAVTGGGRSGELFF.

The chain recombines TRBV7-3 with TRBJ1-4; TRBD1 is a possible D gene (5 bases). V was shortened by 1 base and J by 5 bases, with 20 bases between the two germline ends. This CDR3 contains 18 residues. Germline assignment: CDR1 SGHTA and CDR2 FQGTGA. The CDR3: CASSLKGPRLDPNEKLFF. The DNA of the CDR3 is TGTGCCAGCAGCTTAAAGGGGCCGAGACTGGATCCGAATGAAAAACTGTTTTTT.

This rearrangement joins TRBV18 to TRBJ1-4; D gene unclear. In germline, CDR1 is KGHSH, CDR2 LQKENI. CDR3 length equals 13 residues. Trimming removed 1 base at V and 6 bases at J, with 6 bases between. The CDR3 sequence: CASSPRADEKLFF. DNA for the CDR3: TGTGCCAGCTCACCACGAGCTGATGAAAAACTGTTTTTT.

V gene TRBV27 combines with J gene TRBJ1-3; D perhaps matches TRBD1 (5 bases). The V gene lost 4 bases and the J gene lost 3 bases, with 10 bases spanning the gap. The length of the CDR3 is 14 residues. Germline values: CDR1 MNHEY, CDR2 SMNVEV (reference sequence). The CDR3 nucleotides read TGTGCCAGCAGTTCGCAGGGTTTTGGAAACACCATATATTTT. It codes for CASSSQGFGNTIYF.

This chain connects TRBV4-1 to TRBJ2-5; the match to TRBD1 covers 9 bases. Germline V gene data show CDR1 as MGHRA and CDR2 as YSYEKL. The J segment lost 2 bases and the V segment lost 0 bases, leaving 7 bases of the junction unmatched. This CDR3 is 17 amino acids long. The CDR3 reads CASSQDLFGTGQETQYF. The CDR3 DNA reads TGCGCCAGCAGCCAAGATCTTTTCGGGACAGGGCAAGAGACCCAGTACTTC.

The V and J genes are TRBV5-5 and TRBJ2-7; D possibly corresponds to TRBD1 (5 bases). The CDR3 loop spans 14 amino acids. CDR1 and CDR2 (germline): SGHKS, YYEKEE (reference sequence). The germline V and J ends were trimmed by 0 bases and 4 bases, with 11 bases remaining between them. CDR3 DNA sequence: TGTGCCAGCAGCTTGGCAGGCAGGGAATACGAGCAGTACTTC. It translates to CASSLAGREYEQYF.

This chain connects TRBV2 to TRBJ2-6; the D is unclear. V lost 3 bases and J lost 0, with 3 bases in between. CDR1 is SNHLY and CDR2 is FYNNEI in the germline V gene. The CDR3 has 14 residues. The CDR3 DNA follows: TGTGCCAGCAGTGACTACTCTGGGGCCAACGTCCTGACTTTC. Amino acids: CASSDYSGANVLTF.